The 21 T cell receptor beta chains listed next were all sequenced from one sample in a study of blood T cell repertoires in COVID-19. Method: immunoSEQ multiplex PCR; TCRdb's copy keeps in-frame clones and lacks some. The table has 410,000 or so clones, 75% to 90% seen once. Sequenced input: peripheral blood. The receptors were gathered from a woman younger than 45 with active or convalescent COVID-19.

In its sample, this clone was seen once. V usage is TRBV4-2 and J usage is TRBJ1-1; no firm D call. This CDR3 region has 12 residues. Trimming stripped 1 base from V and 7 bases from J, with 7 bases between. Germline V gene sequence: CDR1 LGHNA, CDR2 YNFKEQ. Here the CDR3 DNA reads TGTGCCAGCAGCCAAGTCATTAGTGAAGCTTTCTTT. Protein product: CASSQVISEAFF.

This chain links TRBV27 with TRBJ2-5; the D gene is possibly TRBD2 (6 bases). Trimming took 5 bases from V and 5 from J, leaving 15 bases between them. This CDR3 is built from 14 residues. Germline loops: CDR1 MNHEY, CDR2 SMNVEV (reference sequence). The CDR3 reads CASSHGREEETQYF. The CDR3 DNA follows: TGTGCCAGCAGTCACGGTAGGGAGGAGGAGACCCAGTACTTC.

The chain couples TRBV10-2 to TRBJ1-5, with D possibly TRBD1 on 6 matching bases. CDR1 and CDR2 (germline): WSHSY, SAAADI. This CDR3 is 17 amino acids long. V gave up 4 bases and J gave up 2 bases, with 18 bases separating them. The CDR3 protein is CASSGLRGARGNQPQHF. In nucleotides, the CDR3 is TGCGCCAGCAGTGGTCTGCGGGGGGCGAGGGGCAATCAGCCCCAGCATTTT.

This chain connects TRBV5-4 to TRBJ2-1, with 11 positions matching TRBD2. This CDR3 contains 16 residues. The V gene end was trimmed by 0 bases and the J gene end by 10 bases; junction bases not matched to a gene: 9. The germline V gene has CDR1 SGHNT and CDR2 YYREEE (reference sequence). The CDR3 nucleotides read TGTGCCAGCAGCTTGGGGTTAGCGGGAGGGCCGGAAGAGCAGTTCTTC. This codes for CASSLGLAGGPEEQFF.

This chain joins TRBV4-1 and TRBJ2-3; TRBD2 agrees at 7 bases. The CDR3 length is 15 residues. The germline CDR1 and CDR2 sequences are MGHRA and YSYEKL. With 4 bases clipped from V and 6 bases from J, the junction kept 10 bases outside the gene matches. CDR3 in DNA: TGCGCCAGCAGCCTTTCACCAGCGGGGCAGGATACGCAGTATTTT. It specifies CASSLSPAGQDTQYF.

The CDR3 spells CASSLVEARDTQYF. The CDR3 DNA sequence: TGTGCCAGCAGCTTAGTGGAGGCACGAGATACGCAGTATTTT. The chain links TRBV7-2 to TRBJ2-3, with D possibly TRBD2 on 5 matching bases. The length of the CDR3 is 14 residues. Trimming stripped 1 base from V and 5 bases from J, with 10 bases between. CDR1 SGHTA and CDR2 FQGNSA come from the germline V gene.

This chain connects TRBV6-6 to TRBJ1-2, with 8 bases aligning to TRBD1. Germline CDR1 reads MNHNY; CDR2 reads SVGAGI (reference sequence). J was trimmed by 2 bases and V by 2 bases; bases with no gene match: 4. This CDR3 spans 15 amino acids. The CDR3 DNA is TGTGCCAGCAGTTACGGACGGGACAGGAACTATGGCTACACCTTC. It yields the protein CASSYGRDRNYGYTF.

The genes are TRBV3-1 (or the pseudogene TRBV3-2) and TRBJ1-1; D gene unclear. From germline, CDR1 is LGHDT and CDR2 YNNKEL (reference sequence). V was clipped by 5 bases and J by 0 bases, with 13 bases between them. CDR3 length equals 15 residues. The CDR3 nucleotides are TGTGCCAGCAGCTCCTTCCACGGAGTGAACACTGAAGCTTTCTTT. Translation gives CASSSFHGVNTEAFF.

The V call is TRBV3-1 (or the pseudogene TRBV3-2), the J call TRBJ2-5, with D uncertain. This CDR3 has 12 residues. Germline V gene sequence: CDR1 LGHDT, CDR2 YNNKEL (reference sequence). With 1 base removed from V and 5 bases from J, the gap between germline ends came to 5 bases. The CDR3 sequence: CASSQVLETQYF. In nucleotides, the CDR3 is TGTGCCAGCAGCCAAGTTCTTGAGACCCAGTACTTC.

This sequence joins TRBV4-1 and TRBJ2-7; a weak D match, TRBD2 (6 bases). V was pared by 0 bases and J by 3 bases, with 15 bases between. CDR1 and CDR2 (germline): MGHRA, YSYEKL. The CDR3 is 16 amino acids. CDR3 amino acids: CASSQDRGGRIYEQYF. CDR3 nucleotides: TGCGCCAGCAGCCAAGATCGTGGAGGGAGGATCTACGAGCAGTACTTC.

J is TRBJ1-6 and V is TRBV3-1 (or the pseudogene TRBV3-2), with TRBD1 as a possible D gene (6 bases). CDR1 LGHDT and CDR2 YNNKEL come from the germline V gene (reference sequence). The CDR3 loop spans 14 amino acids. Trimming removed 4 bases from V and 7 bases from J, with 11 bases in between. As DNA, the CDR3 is TGTGCCAGCAGCCGACAGGACCACAATTCACCCCTCCACTTT. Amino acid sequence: CASSRQDHNSPLHF.

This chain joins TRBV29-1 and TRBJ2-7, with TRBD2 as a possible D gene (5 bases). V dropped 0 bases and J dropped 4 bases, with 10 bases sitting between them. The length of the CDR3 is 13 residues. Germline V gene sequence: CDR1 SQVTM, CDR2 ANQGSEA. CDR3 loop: CSVEETREYEQYF. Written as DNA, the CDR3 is TGCAGCGTTGAAGAGACGAGGGAGTACGAGCAGTACTTC.

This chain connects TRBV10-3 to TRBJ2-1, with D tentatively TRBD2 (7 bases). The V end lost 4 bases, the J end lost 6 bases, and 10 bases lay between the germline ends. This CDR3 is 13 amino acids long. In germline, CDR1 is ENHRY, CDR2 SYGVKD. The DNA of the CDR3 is TGTGCCATCAGTGGTGGGGGGGCCAATGAGCAGTTCTTC. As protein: CAISGGGANEQFF.

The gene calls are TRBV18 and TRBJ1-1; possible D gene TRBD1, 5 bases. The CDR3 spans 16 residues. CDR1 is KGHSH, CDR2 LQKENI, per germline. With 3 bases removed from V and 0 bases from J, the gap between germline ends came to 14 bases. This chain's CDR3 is CASSPRGAVVNTEAFF. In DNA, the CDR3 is TGTGCCAGCTCACCCCGCGGGGCTGTTGTGAACACTGAAGCTTTCTTT.

The CDR3 here is CAWSVSGNQPQHF. DNA for the CDR3: TGTGCCTGGAGTGTTTCGGGGAATCAGCCCCAGCATTTT. The gene calls are TRBV30 and TRBJ1-5; D remains unclear. V gave up 0 bases and J gave up 4 bases, with 7 bases separating them. The CDR3 is 13 amino acids. Germline V gives CDR1 GTSNPN, CDR2 SVGIG (reference sequence). The full variable domain, in which reference TRBV30 and TRBJ1-5 provide the parts outside the CDR3, is SQTIHQWPATLVQPVGSPLSLECTVEGTSNPNLYWYRQAAGRGLQLLFYSVGIGQISSEVPQNLSASRPQDRQFILSSKKLLLSDSGFYLCAWSVSGNQPQHFGDGTRLSIL.

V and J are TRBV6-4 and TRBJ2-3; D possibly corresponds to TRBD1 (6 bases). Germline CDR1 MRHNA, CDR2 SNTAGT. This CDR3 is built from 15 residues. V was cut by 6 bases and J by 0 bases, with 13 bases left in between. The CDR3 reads CASSEGTSSTDTQYF. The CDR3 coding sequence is TGTGCCAGCAGCGAAGGGACATCAAGCACAGATACGCAGTATTTT.

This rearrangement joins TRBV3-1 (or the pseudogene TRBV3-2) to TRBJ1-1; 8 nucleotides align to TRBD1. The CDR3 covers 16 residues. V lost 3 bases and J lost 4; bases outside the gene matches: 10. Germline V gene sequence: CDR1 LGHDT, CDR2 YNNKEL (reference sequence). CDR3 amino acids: CASSHGLTGVGTEAFF. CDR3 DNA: TGTGCCAGCAGCCATGGATTGACAGGGGTGGGCACTGAAGCTTTCTTT.

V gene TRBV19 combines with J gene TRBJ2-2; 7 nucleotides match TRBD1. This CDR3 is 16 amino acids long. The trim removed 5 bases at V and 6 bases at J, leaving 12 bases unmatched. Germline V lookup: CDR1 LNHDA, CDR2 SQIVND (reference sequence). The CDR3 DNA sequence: TGTGCCAGTAGTGTTGGAGCGGACAGGATGGCCGGGGAGCTGTTTTTT. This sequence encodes CASSVGADRMAGELFF.

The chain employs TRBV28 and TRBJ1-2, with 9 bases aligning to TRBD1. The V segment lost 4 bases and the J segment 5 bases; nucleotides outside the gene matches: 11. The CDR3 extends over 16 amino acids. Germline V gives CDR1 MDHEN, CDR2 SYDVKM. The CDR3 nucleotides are TGTGCCAGCAGTTCGTGGACAGGGGAGGACGGATATGGCTACACCTTC. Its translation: CASSSWTGEDGYGYTF.

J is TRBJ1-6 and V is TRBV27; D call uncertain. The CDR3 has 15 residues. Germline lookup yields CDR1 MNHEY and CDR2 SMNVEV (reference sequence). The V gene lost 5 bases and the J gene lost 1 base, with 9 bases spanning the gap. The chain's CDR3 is CASSVHGSYNSPLHF. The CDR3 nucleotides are TGTGCCAGCAGTGTGCACGGTTCCTATAATTCACCCCTCCACTTT.

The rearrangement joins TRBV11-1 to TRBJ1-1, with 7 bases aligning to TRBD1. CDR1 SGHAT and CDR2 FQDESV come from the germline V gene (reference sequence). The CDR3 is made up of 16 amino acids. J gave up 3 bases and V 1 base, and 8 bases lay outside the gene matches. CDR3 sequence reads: CASSLEGRGAYTEAFF. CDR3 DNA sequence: TGTGCCAGCAGCTTAGAAGGCAGGGGGGCGTACACTGAAGCTTTCTTT.